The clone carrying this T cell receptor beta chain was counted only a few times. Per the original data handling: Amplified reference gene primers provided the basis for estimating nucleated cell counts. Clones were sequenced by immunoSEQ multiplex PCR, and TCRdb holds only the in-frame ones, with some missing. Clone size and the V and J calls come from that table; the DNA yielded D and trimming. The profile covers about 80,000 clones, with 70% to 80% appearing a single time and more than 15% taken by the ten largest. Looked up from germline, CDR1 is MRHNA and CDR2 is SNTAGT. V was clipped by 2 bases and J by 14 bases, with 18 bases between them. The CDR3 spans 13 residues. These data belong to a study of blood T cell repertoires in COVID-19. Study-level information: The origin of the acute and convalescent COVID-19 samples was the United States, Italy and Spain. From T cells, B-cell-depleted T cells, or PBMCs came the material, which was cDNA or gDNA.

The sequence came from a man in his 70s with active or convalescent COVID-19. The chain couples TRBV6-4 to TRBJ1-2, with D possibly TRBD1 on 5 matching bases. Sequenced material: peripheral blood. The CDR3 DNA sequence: TGTGCCAGCAGTGACCGCGGGGCCCCGGCAATAACCTTC. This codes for CASSDRGAPAITF.